This T cell receptor beta chain derives from a study of blood T cell repertoires in COVID-19 (TCRdb year 2020). Looking at the study overall: Samples from collaborators originated in the United States, Italy and Spain and spanned both the acute and convalescent phases of COVID-19. The prospective study material was composed of cDNA or gDNA derived from T cells, B-cell-depleted T cells, or PBMCs. The dataset comprised deeply sampled blood TCRbeta repertoires from subjects exposed to, actively infected with, or recovered from COVID-19. The repertoires were released in a freely available public database meant as a resource for research on the immune response to SARS-CoV-2. Samples were obtained from the ongoing ImmuneRACE study (first 160 participants) and from some 1,200 subjects provided by 6 global collaborators. Nearly every sample came with metadata listing a de-identified subject ID, COVID-19 status, age in years and sex. Where available, HLA class I and class II types were obtained from metadata supplied by the sample provider rather than from assay-based typing.

As to this clone: Which antigen it targets is not known. Per-base quality was not reported, and no clone a single base away is much larger than it.

What the work shows at the level of the full study, not this receptor alone: How much clinical and demographic metadata was included differed by source and by participant, and the metadata was provided uncurated.

Each collaborating institution followed its own protocols to collect whole blood in K2EDTA tubes. For TCRbeta analysis, collaborators shipped samples as frozen whole blood, isolated PBMCs, or DNA extracted from either of those sample types. TCRbeta CDR3 regions were amplified from genomic DNA by means of the immunoSEQ Assay, a bias-controlled multiplex PCR. As for the original processing: The number of nucleated cells in each sample was estimated by amplification of reference gene primers within the assay. Sequence reads were collapsed and filtered to measure the absolute abundance of every unique TCRbeta CDR3 rearrangement. Productive Simpson clonality was computed per sample as the square root of Simpson's diversity index over productive rearrangements. The source is immuneACCESS, and TCRdb retained only in-frame sequences with V and J called. Part of the clones is not carried over; for the studies checked, unresolved V genes explain less than half of this, and the remainder is unexplained. The D gene and trimming were derived from the DNA, and the V and J assignments and clone size from that table. For this sample the table gives approximately 210,000 clones, of which about 90% were detected only once. The ten top clones hold about 1.5% of the sample.

The clonotype originates from a young man with active or convalescent COVID-19. The sequenced sample was peripheral blood.

CDR3 protein: CASSSQSNQPQHF. The nucleotide sequence reads TGTGCCAGCAGCTCACAAAGCAATCAGCCCCAGCATTTT. The sequence links TRBV11-2 to TRBJ1-5, with the D segment identity uncertain. From its cysteine to its phenylalanine, the CDR3 spans 13 amino acids. CDR3 DNA is the only sequence kept; it has 39 bases, read in frame from the first base. For CDR1 and CDR2, the germline V gene lists SGHAT and FQNNGV. The V end loses 4 bases and the J end loses 1 base, and a stretch of 5 bases separates them.